Below, one T cell receptor (beta chain) is given with its context. The antigen is unknown. This sample was included in a study of graft-versus-host responses after intestinal transplantation. Trimming pared 3 bases from V and 7 bases from J, leaving 12 bases between. CDR1 is MNHNS, CDR2 SASEGT, per germline. This CDR3 spans 13 amino acids. Repertoires were generated with immunoSEQ multiplex PCR, while TCRdb's copy carries only in-frame clones and drops some. This table holds some 140,000 clones, around 90% found once. The receptor comes from a human donor who received an intestinal transplant. This sequence joins TRBV6-1 and TRBJ1-2; TRBD1 is a possible D gene (6 bases). This sample comprised unstimulated CD4+ T cells sorted from spleen or lymph node cells, obtained before intestinal transplant. Here the CDR3 DNA reads TGTGCCAGCAGTGAGAGGGGGAGAGGTGGCTACACCTTC. Amino acids: CASSERGRGGYTF.